Described below is a single T cell receptor (beta chain) sequence and its context. These data come from a study of blood T cell repertoires in COVID-19. Clones were sequenced by immunoSEQ multiplex PCR, and TCRdb holds only the in-frame ones, with some missing. This sample has about 130,000 clones, with more than 70% found just once. V shed 3 bases and J 3 bases; nucleotides not matched to a gene: 6. Germline values: CDR1 SGHTA, CDR2 FQGNSA. The CDR3 length is 15 residues. Sequenced sample: peripheral blood. The receptor comes from a human donor in a cohort sampled during active COVID-19. The V gene is TRBV7-2, the J gene TRBJ1-2; 8 bases fit TRBD1. The CDR3 region has the DNA TGTGCCAGCAGCTTGAGGACAGGGACGGACTATGGCTACACCTTC. Encoded protein: CASSLRTGTDYGYTF.